Presented here are 13 T cell receptor beta chains from one specimen sequenced in a study of cytomegalovirus exposure and HLA in healthy donors. PCR involved 60 Vbeta and 13 Jbeta primers. Clones were sequenced by immunoSEQ multiplex PCR, and TCRdb holds only the in-frame ones, with some missing. The repertoire holds around 150,000 clones, with around 10% as singletons. The sequencing sample was made of PBMCs. Receptor source: a male donor in good health and CMV-seronegative.

The V call is TRBV7-2, the J call TRBJ1-1; 7 bases map to TRBD1. The junction had 12 bases not matched to a gene; V was cut back by 5 bases and J by 0 bases. CDR3 size: 17 residues. The V gene's germline CDR1 is SGHTA and CDR2 FQGNSA. CDR3 residues: CASSPHQGDLMNTEAFF. The CDR3 DNA reads as TGTGCCAGCAGCCCTCACCAGGGGGACCTAATGAACACTGAAGCTTTCTTT.

This clone occurred a few times. The chain uses TRBV7-2 and TRBJ2-3; TRBD1 might be the D (6 bases). The CDR3 is 15 residues long. The V end was cut by 1 base, the J end by 6 bases, with 14 bases between. Germline loops: CDR1 SGHTA, CDR2 FQGNSA. The DNA for the CDR3 is TGTGCCAGCAGCTTAGGAGGGGGATCTGGGGATACGCAGTATTTT. Translating gives CASSLGGGSGDTQYF. Based on the CDR3 plus reference TRBV7-2 and TRBJ2-3, the full variable domain is GAGVSQSPSNKVTEKGKDVELRCDPISGHTALYWYRQSLGQGLEFLIYFQGNSAPDKSGLPSDRFSAERTGGSVSTLTIQRTQQEDSAVYLCASSLGGGSGDTQYFGPGTRLTVL.

This CDR3 is CASSPGGLSNEKLFF. The CDR3 bases are TGTGCCAGCAGTCCCGGGGGGCTGTCTAATGAAAAACTGTTTTTT. The rearrangement links TRBV28 to TRBJ1-4, with a possible D match to TRBD1 (6 bases). The CDR3 loop spans 15 amino acids. Germline lookup yields CDR1 MDHEN and CDR2 SYDVKM. Trimming took 5 bases from V and 3 from J, leaving 13 bases between them.

The chain uses TRBV18 and TRBJ2-3; 9 bases are shared with TRBD1. CDR1 and CDR2 (germline): KGHSH, LQKENI. This CDR3 spans 15 amino acids. V lost 0 bases, J lost 4 bases, and 2 bases stayed unmatched. This CDR3 reads CASSPPTGGADTQYF. The CDR3 nucleotides read TGTGCCAGCTCACCACCGACAGGGGGAGCAGATACGCAGTATTTT.

This clone has just a few counts. The chain uses TRBV28 and TRBJ2-2, with D possibly being TRBD1 (6 bases). This CDR3 has 14 amino acids. V lost 2 bases and J 6 bases, leaving 10 bases between the germline ends. From germline, CDR1 is MDHEN and CDR2 SYDVKM. In nucleotides, the CDR3 is TGTGCCAGCAGTTTACCAGGGGCCTCCGGGGAGCTGTTTTTT. Its protein is CASSLPGASGELFF. Full variable domain (missing parts from reference TRBV28 and TRBJ2-2): DVKVTQSSRYLVKRTGEKVFLECVQDMDHENMFWYRQDPGLGLRLIYFSYDVKMKEKGDIPEGYSVSREKKERFSLILESASTNQTSMYLCASSLPGASGELFFGEGSRLTVL.

The chain is built from TRBV5-4 and TRBJ1-2; TRBD1 aligns across 8 bases. CDR1 is SGHNT and CDR2 is YYREEE in the germline V gene (reference sequence). The CDR3 covers 16 residues. Trimming took 6 bases from V and 9 from J; bases not matched to a gene: 19. This chain's CDR3 is CASTNLKGQGYLRYTF. The CDR3 bases are TGTGCCAGCACCAACCTTAAAGGACAGGGATATTTGCGCTACACCTTC. Full variable domain (outside the CDR3, taken from reference TRBV5-4 and TRBJ1-2): ETGVTQSPTHLIKTRGQQVTLRCSSQSGHNTVSWYQQALGQGPQFIFQYYREEENGRGNFPPRFSGLQFPNYSSELNVNALELDDSALYLCASTNLKGQGYLRYTFGSGTRLTVV.

This chain uses TRBV27 with TRBJ2-7; tentatively, D is TRBD1 (6 bases). In germline, CDR1 is MNHEY, CDR2 SMNVEV (reference sequence). The CDR3 covers 14 residues. Between the trimmed V and J ends, which lost 3 bases and 2 bases, there was a span of 11 bases. CDR3 in DNA: TGTGCCAGCAGTTTGGTGCGACAGGCCTACGAGCAGTACTTC. Translated: CASSLVRQAYEQYF.

The chain couples TRBV19 to TRBJ1-5; weak D call: TRBD1 (6 bases). The CDR3 spans 16 residues. Germline V gene lookup returns CDR1 LNHDA and CDR2 SQIVND (reference sequence). Trimming shortened V by 4 bases and J by 0 bases, and 13 bases separated the two germline ends. CDR3 sequence reads: CASSTRTGSSNQPQHF. CDR3 nucleotides: TGTGCCAGTAGTACTCGTACAGGGAGTAGCAATCAGCCCCAGCATTTT. The complete variable domain, with remaining parts taken from reference TRBV19 and TRBJ1-5, reads DGGITQSPKYLFRKEGQNVTLSCEQNLNHDAMYWYRQDPGQGLRLIYYSQIVNDFQKGDIAEGYSVSREKKESFPLTVTSAQKNPTAFYLCASSTRTGSSNQPQHFGDGTRLSIL.

The chain links TRBV9 to TRBJ2-7; 10 nucleotides align to TRBD1. CDR3 length: 14 residues. V lost 2 bases, J lost 4 bases, and 3 bases stayed unmatched. Germline V CDR1 and CDR2: SGDLS, YYNGEE. CDR3 region: CASSVGQGKYEQYF. DNA for the CDR3: TGTGCCAGCAGCGTGGGACAGGGGAAGTACGAGCAGTACTTC.

This clone was observed a few times. The gene calls are TRBV25-1 and TRBJ2-7; 7 nucleotides line up with TRBD2. Trimming cost V 10 bases and J 5 bases; bases outside gene matches: 11. The CDR3 spans 13 residues. CDR1 is MGHDK, CDR2 SYGVNS, per germline. CDR3 DNA: TGTGCCACCCTACAGCCGGGAGGTAACGAGCAGTACTTC. It translates to CATLQPGGNEQYF.

This clone was detected a few times. The J gene is TRBJ2-2, the V gene TRBV5-4; 14 positions match TRBD2. The CDR3 spans 15 residues. J was trimmed by 7 bases and V by 2 bases; bases with no gene match: 1. CDR1 and CDR2 from the germline V gene are SGHNT and YYREEE (reference sequence). CDR3 DNA: TGTGCCAGCAGCTTCGGACTAGCGGGGGGCGGGGAGCTGTTTTTT. Protein sequence: CASSFGLAGGGELFF.

V is TRBV7-9 and J is TRBJ1-2; D unclear. The germline CDR1 and CDR2 sequences are SEHNR and FQNEAQ (reference sequence). Trimming left V 0 bases short and J 8 bases short, with 13 bases between. There are 14 residues in the CDR3. The CDR3 DNA sequence: TGTGCCAGCAGCTTAGCCAGGCCGGAACACGGCTACACCTTC. It translates to CASSLARPEHGYTF.

A few counts support this clone. The chain recombines TRBV4-3 with TRBJ1-3, with 8 bases identical to TRBD1. CDR3 length equals 17 residues. Germline V lookup: CDR1 LGHNA, CDR2 YSLEER. J gave up 4 bases and V 0 bases, and 8 bases lay outside the gene matches. Here the CDR3 DNA reads TGCGCCAGCAGCCAAGATCGGGCAGGGGGCTTCGGAAACACCATATATTTT. Protein product: CASSQDRAGGFGNTIYF.